This section outlines one T cell receptor beta chain sequence together with its context. The antigen it binds to is not known. The record has no base qualities; no much larger clone is one base away. This sample is part of a study of cytomegalovirus exposure and HLA in healthy donors (TCRdb year 2017). Background on the whole study: In an earlier analysis of some 610 of the donors, about 260 Gb of sequence data and 117 million unique TCR beta sequences from approximately 180 million T cells were reported. Roughly 300 gigabases of sequencing data and around 80 million unique TCR sequences made up an early release that covered approximately 620 HLA-typed donors. The study used immunosequencing to profile the T cell repertoires of some 600 subjects and linked those repertoires to cytomegalovirus serostatus. To decide whether each TCR beta V gene segment behaved as functional or pseudogenic, an earlier analysis of over 500 of the donors relied on high-throughput TCR beta sequencing. On average, about 240,000 unique TCR beta nucleotide sequences were sequenced per donor among 398 genotyped donors of the cohort, with roughly 18% of those sequences being non-productive. A later analysis re-analyzed previously published TCR beta repertoires from roughly 630 donors and added high-resolution HLA genotyping to study TCR occurrence patterns. The study aimed to test whether signatures of past pathogen exposure could be identified by cataloging public T cell receptors. Donor age, sex, ethnicity and CMV serostatus were compiled alongside the repertoire data. Both class I and class II loci were covered by HLA typing, at four-digit resolution. In a later genetic analysis, genome-wide SNP genotypes for about 55% of the roughly 700 donors were used, and that subset was treated as a discovery cohort. Four or five DR-DQ haplotypes were treated as single units for association and clustering because of strong linkage in the cohort. The number of donors typed differed by locus, with about 629-630 for A, B, C, DRB1 and DQB1, around 500 for DQA1, about 610 for DPA1, and some 450 for DPB1. Along with the roughly 710-subject first cohort, a separate validation cohort of around 120 different subjects was used. Rather than drawing on any new phenotypic data, the later analysis identified candidate immune exposures from TCR beta sequences and the way those sequences occurred across donors. Among the approximately 400 genotyped donors, around 81% belonged to the genetic ancestry cluster associated with self-reported Caucasian donors. Every repertoire in the discovery cohort had been generated on one and the same sequencing platform. High-throughput TCR immunosequencing, statistical association of individual TCRs with disease status, and machine learning were combined to predict cytomegalovirus infection status.

The cohort was made up of approximately 670 healthy bone marrow donors. Cohort members were all nominally healthy when sampled, although unrecorded immune exposures were likely present. The donor tested CMV seronegative, placing the donor among the 300 to 400 seronegative members of the cohort. Each donor provided a peripheral blood sample, and peripheral blood mononuclear cells were used for TCR beta sequencing. The Qiagen DNeasy Blood Extraction Kit was used to extract genomic DNA from the blood cell samples. Library generation was performed with the immunoSEQ multiplex PCR assay. A mixture of 60 forward primers for TCR Vbeta segments and 13 reverse primers for TCR Jbeta segments was used in the multiplex PCR. The CDR3 region of rearranged TCR beta genes was amplified from genomic DNA with a multiplex PCR assay. Amplified TCR beta libraries were sequenced as 87-base-pair reads on the Illumina HiSeq System. Concerning the study's data processing: A later analysis tallied 75 million to 95 million unique TCR beta chains across the 550 to 850 repertoires, and some 10 million of those chains were shared by two or more donors. A nearest-neighbor algorithm error-corrected the raw reads and collapsed the reads into unique sequences, merging closely related sequences to remove PCR and sequencing errors. CDR3 sequences were aligned to IMGT reference sequences to assign V, D and J gene segments. Each retained sequence needed at least a six-nucleotide match to both a V gene segment and a J gene segment. Rearrangements were called productive when the CDR3 lacked stop codons and stayed in frame with V and J; all others were non-productive. CDR3 was defined according to IMGT convention as the region running from the second conserved V-encoded cysteine to the conserved J-encoded phenylalanine. The earlier analysis of 587 of the donors excluded sequences that lacked an unambiguous match to a single V gene segment. An earlier analysis of some 610 of the donors called V segments functional above 56.7% productive rearrangements and segregating when the between-donor standard deviation exceeded 5%. A statistical classification framework was built to diagnose cytomegalovirus status from the catalog of TCR beta chain sequences. In a later analysis, V and J genes were assigned by comparing TCR nucleotide sequences against IMGT/GENE-DB human TR gene sequences. In a later analysis, CDR3 sequences and most-parsimonious VDJ recombination scenarios were assigned using the TCRdist pipeline. In a later analysis, every TCR beta chain was defined by the combination of its CDR3 amino acid sequence and its V-gene family, and reads without a unique V-gene family were dropped. As a way to deal with suspected cross-contamination and a sequencing artifact, a later analysis dropped hundreds of nucleotide sequences that were highly shared and had low generation probability. In a later analysis, a clonal expansion index was calculated for each public chain from normalized within-repertoire ranks of inferred template counts. In a later analysis, generation probabilities were computed using a VDJ recombination model fitted to out-of-frame rearrangements, and the results were checked against IGoR. In a later analysis, TCR-TCR, TCR-HLA and TCR-CMV co-occurrence was scored with hypergeometric tests, and a repertoire-size bias correction was applied to TCR pairs. A later analysis estimated false discovery rates by permuting HLA or CMV assignments 20 times. In a later analysis, co-occurring TCRs were grouped with DBSCAN, and TCRdist sequence similarity was added when clustering was performed within HLA-allele-positive subsets. Repertoires with fewer than 30,000 or more than 120,000 public chains, plus five repertoires with anomalous nucleotide sharing, were excluded from co-occurrence clustering. Drawn from immuneACCESS, this table holds only the in-frame rearrangements with V and J called that TCRdb kept. Clones are partly lost; checked studies trace under half to an unresolved V gene and leave the rest unexplained. The DNA gave D and trimming, while V, J and clone size come from that table. This sample has 130,000 to 150,000 clones in its table, and less than 90% of those were observed once. Of the sample, 2% to 3% is held by the ten largest clones.

Deletion took 0 bases off V and 4 bases off J, with a span of 11 bases between the germline ends. As encoded in the germline V gene, CDR1 is SGHNT while CDR2 is YENEEA. Including the terminal cysteine and phenylalanine, the CDR3 comprises 15 residues. Of the read, only the CDR3 DNA is kept; its 45 bases are in frame from base 1. Results and caveats for the whole study, not just this receptor: An earlier analysis of approximately 540 of the donors showed that most TCR beta V segments appeared in productive rearrangements either about 90% or about 30% of the time, which broadly matched IMGT annotations. A cluster of highly shared sequence variants was judged likely to be a technical artifact of the sequencing pipeline. The earlier analysis of 587 of the donors excluded some 16 rarely observed V segments, including chromosome 9 orphons, because counts were too low. Linkage disequilibrium might explain the correlated functional status among segregating V segments, but an unknown experimental factor could not be ruled out. In the study, some 160 TCR beta chains were listed as associated with cytomegalovirus. A few of the identified cytomegalovirus-associated TCR beta chains were confirmed in vitro to be specific for cytomegalovirus antigens. Across donors, most TCR sequences were observed very rarely, whereas some public TCRs were present in many individuals. For the cohort, immune exposure information was limited to CMV serostatus. Sequencing depth was assumed to be roughly uniform across donors in the presence/absence analyses, though that assumption may not hold. A further reported finding was that TCR beta sequences accurately predicted the HLA-A and HLA-B alleles for most subjects in the first cohort. It was suggested by the authors that the approach could potentially be generalized to other disease states and immunological phenotypes. In a later analysis, most CMV-associated TCR beta chains were found to appear HLA-restricted, with HLA associations seemingly driven largely by CMV exposure. The 87-base-pair reads could not distinguish some IMGT-functional V segments, including TRBV6-2 and TRBV6-3, so those segments were excluded. A later genetic analysis associated a missense DCLRE1C variant with V-gene and J-gene trimming of TCR beta chains, and an independent cohort replicated the association. In a later analysis, the rate of TCR association differed among HLA loci, with DRB1 alleles having the most associated TCRs and HLA-C alleles having the fewest. Only TCR beta chains were sequenced in this cohort, and the absence of alpha or paired-chain data limited detectable features. Cytomegalovirus status was reported to be diagnosed by the classifier with high specificity and sensitivity in both the original and validation cohorts. Specific HLA alleles were associated with about 17,000 TCR beta sequences at a false discovery rate of 0.05 in a later analysis. Assigning TCR associations to individual alleles was difficult when HLA alleles, especially DR and DQ, strongly co-occurred. HLA typing was unavailable for some donors at each locus, so association tests used only the typed subset. Compared with the roughly 670-donor mean, donors in an Asian-associated ancestry cluster had fewer N-insertions in productive TCRs, according to a later genetic analysis. According to a later analysis, parvovirus B19, influenza, CMV and Epstein-Barr virus appeared linked to several top co-occurrence clusters. In a later analysis, HLA-associated TCR beta chains showed more clonal expansion and lower generation probabilities than non-associated chains that were equally common.

The sample comprised PBMCs. This clonotype was obtained from a boy between 2 and 10 years old in good health and CMV-seronegative. The V and J genes are TRBV11-3 and TRBJ2-3, with the D gene not confidently named. The CDR3 reads CASSLEESSSDTQYF. The nucleotides are TGTGCCAGCAGCTTAGAAGAGTCTAGTTCAGATACGCAGTATTTT.